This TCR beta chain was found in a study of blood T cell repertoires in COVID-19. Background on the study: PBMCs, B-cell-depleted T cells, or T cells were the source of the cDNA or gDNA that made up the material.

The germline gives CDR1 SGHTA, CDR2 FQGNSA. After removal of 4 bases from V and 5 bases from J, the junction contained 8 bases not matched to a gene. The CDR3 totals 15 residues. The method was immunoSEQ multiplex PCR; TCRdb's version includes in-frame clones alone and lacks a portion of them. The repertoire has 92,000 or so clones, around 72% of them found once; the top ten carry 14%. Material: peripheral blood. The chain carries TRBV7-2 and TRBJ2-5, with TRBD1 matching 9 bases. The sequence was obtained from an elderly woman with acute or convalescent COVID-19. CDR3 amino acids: CASSSRDRAQETQYF. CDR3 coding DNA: TGTGCCAGCAGCTCAAGGGACAGGGCCCAGGAGACCCAGTACTTC.